A selection of T cell receptor beta chains follows, all from one sample in a study of cytomegalovirus exposure and HLA in healthy donors. TCRdb's copy holds only in-frame clones and misses some; the assay was immunoSEQ multiplex PCR. Among about 120,000 clones listed, roughly 70% were seen once. Sequenced sample: PBMCs. Receptors originate from a man aged 25-40 years in good health and CMV-seropositive. Each CDR3 is given with its conserved first and last residue.

j_call v_call cdr3_aa
TRBJ1-4 TRBV30 CAWRDRQGGNEKLFF
TRBJ2-3 TRBV29-1 CSVGQASDTQYF
TRBJ2-4 TRBV29-1 CSVTRDRGNIQYF
TRBJ1-2 TRBV9 CASSVYFAAGYTF
TRBJ1-5 TRBV11-2 CASSLGAGPNQPQHF
TRBJ1-1 TRBV28 CASTMGVRAEAFF
TRBJ1-2 TRBV5-1 CASSFGVYGYTF
TRBJ1-1 TRBV19 CASSTQANTEAFF
TRBJ1-2 TRBV5-4 CASRPRGQMAYGYTF
TRBJ1-1 TRBV19 CASSNYRGLTNTEAFF
TRBJ2-1 TRBV11-2 CASSLEFSARQFF
TRBJ1-2 TRBV28 CATDRDRGYGYTF
TRBJ1-1 TRBV29-1 CSVEVGQVNTEAFF
TRBJ1-1 TRBV27 CASSLNRGPEAFF
TRBJ2-1 TRBV10-2 CASSEWTGDYNEQFF
TRBJ2-3 TRBV29-1 CTGGEYGTDTQYF
TRBJ2-2 TRBV11-2 CASSSQGTGELFF
TRBJ1-2 TRBV18 CASPTNRDNYGYTF
TRBJ2-3 TRBV7-2 CASSSHSGVPRADTQYF
TRBJ2-1 TRBV9 CASSVNSGAKNEQFF
TRBJ2-1 TRBV2 CARTGTSGGYEQFF
TRBJ2-1 TRBV9 CASSGWRGEQFF
TRBJ1-6 TRBV28 CASSEWYQNNSPLHF
TRBJ2-2 TRBV21-1 CATRGQPTNPGELFF
TRBJ1-2 TRBV27 CASSLTVGYGYTF
TRBJ2-3 TRBV7-9 CASSLDHGPQYF
TRBJ2-7 TRBV10-3 CAINTAGGGSDEQYF
TRBJ2-5 TRBV5-1 CASSLGISSETQYF
TRBJ2-7 TRBV28 CASRLTAYEQYF
TRBJ2-3 TRBV7-2 CASRGLFDTDTQYF
TRBJ2-3 TRBV6-6 CASSYSRTDTDTQYF
TRBJ2-2 TRBV2 CASSGPATGELFF
TRBJ2-2 TRBV9 CASSVEVGAGELFF
TRBJ2-6 TRBV5-6 CASSLHLGVSRANVLTF
TRBJ1-5 TRBV4-1 CASSEASRGQPQHF
TRBJ2-1 TRBV15 CATSREGTGGSYNEQFF
TRBJ1-2 TRBV4-1 CASSLHTTGGSDGYTF
TRBJ2-7 TRBV5-1 CASSPVQGVGSYEQYF
TRBJ2-5 TRBV12-5 CASGFLAGGAETQYF
TRBJ2-7 TRBV9 CASSVSSGASYEQYF
TRBJ1-2 TRBV29-1 CSVEDWQGDGYTF
TRBJ1-2 TRBV6-5 CASSPVGRGYTF
TRBJ2-1 TRBV7-8 CASSLLEIRLDNEQFF
TRBJ2-1 TRBV7-9 CASSLRTSGGPPNNEQFF